The clone carrying this TCR beta chain was picked up one time. Its target is unknown. This sample was taken from a study of blood T cells in healthy people across ages. V gave up 5 bases and J gave up 6 bases, with 17 bases separating them. The CDR3 loop spans 14 amino acids. Germline V gives CDR1 SGHTA, CDR2 FQGNSA. Alongside a J-beta primer mix, a sample-barcoded 5' primer served in a second PCR lasting about 6 to 12 cycles. Each CDR3 protein gets one entry after TCRdb re-called the 5' RACE reads with MiXCR. The sample records 910,000 or so distinct CDR3 sequences, just over 50% being singletons. Overall study results and limits: Diversity figures derived from one million T cells were judged to underestimate the true value. A greater number of naive CD4+ cells and higher diversity distinguished long-lived donors from aged donors.

Sequenced material: blood. This receptor was taken from an older woman in good health. The genes are TRBV7-2 and TRBJ2-7; tentative D call: TRBD1 (6 bases). CDR3 loop: CASSTGQYFCEQYF. DNA of the CDR3: TGTGCCAGCAGCACTGGACAGTACTTCTGCGAGCAGTACTTC.